These 12 T cell receptor beta chains were sequenced from one sample in a study of T cells in Graves' hyperthyroidism and ophthalmopathy. The investigators amplified TCR beta CDR3 regions from RNA transcripts. RT-PCR in the first round (using the HTBI primer set) targeted the TCR CDR3. One entry per CDR3 protein, called by TCRdb with MiXCR from the multiplex PCR reads. The data contain around 300,000 distinct CDR3 sequences, roughly 15% of them singletons. Sequenced material: blood. These receptors originate from a woman in her 50s with Graves' hyperthyroidism that later progressed to Graves' ophthalmopathy.

This clonotype has ten or more counts. The V call is TRBV11-2, the J call TRBJ2-5; D unclear. Trimming left V 7 bases short and J 2 bases short, with 14 bases between. This CDR3 has 14 residues. Per germline, CDR1 SGHAT and CDR2 FQNNGV. CDR3 loop: CASTLGRGQETQYF. The CDR3 region has the DNA TGTGCCAGCACCCTTGGGCGTGGACAAGAGACCCAGTACTTC.

This clonotype has ten or more counts. The V call is TRBV6-1, the J call TRBJ2-1; TRBD2 agrees at 9 bases. Germline V gene sequence: CDR1 MNHNS, CDR2 SASEGT. The V segment lost 6 bases and the J segment 1 base; nucleotides outside the gene matches: 7. CDR3 length: 16 amino acids. The CDR3 is CASRRIAGVSYNEQFF. Here the CDR3 DNA reads TGTGCCAGCAGGAGAATAGCGGGAGTTTCCTACAATGAGCAGTTCTTC.

The V call is TRBV5-5, the J call TRBJ2-3; 8 bases agree with TRBD1. Unmatched junction bases numbered 13, after V lost 3 bases and J lost 4 bases. The germline gives CDR1 SGHKS, CDR2 YYEKEE (reference sequence). There are 17 residues in the CDR3. The CDR3 bases are TGTGCCAGCAGCTGGCCGCTTGAGACAGGGGCTGCAGATACGCAGTATTTT. Translated, it gives CASSWPLETGAADTQYF.

The sample holds many counts of this clonotype. This sequence joins TRBV30 and TRBJ1-2, with D tentatively TRBD1 (6 bases). The CDR3 has 11 residues. Germline assignment: CDR1 GTSNPN and CDR2 SVGIG (reference sequence). V was trimmed by 2 bases and J by 13 bases, leaving 14 bases between them. Written as DNA, the CDR3 is TGTGCCTGGAGTAGGAGTGGGACAACCACCTTC. It encodes CAWSRSGTTTF. Full variable domain (rest looked up from reference TRBV30 and TRBJ1-2): SQTIHQWPATLVQPVGSPLSLECTVEGTSNPNLYWYRQAAGRGLQLLFYSVGIGQISSEVPQNLSASRPQDRQFILSSKKLLLSDSGFYLCAWSRSGTTTFGSGTRLTVV.

The chain combines TRBV4-1 with TRBJ2-1; 7 positions agree with TRBD1. Unmatched junction bases numbered 7, after V lost 5 bases and J lost 0 bases. Per the germline V gene, CDR1 is MGHRA and CDR2 is YSYEKL. The CDR3 is 16 residues long. CDR3 DNA: TGCGCCAGCAGCGTACGGACAGGAAGCTCCTACAATGAGCAGTTCTTC. This gives the protein CASSVRTGSSYNEQFF.

The chain couples TRBV20-1 to TRBJ2-7; D perhaps matches TRBD2 (7 bases). The V gene's germline CDR1 is DFQATT and CDR2 SNEGSKA (reference sequence). Trimming cost V 2 bases and J 7 bases, with 21 bases left between them. The length of the CDR3 is 15 residues. The CDR3 spells CSARSRGGARREQYF. Written as DNA, the CDR3 is TGCAGTGCTAGATCAAGAGGGGGGGCGAGGAGAGAGCAGTACTTC.

This clonotype was detected ten times or more. The genes are TRBV5-1 and TRBJ2-7; the D is unclear. This CDR3 is 14 amino acids long. V shed 4 bases and J shed 2 bases, with 13 bases lying between them. Per the germline V gene, CDR1 is SGHRS and CDR2 is YFSETQ. CDR3 in DNA: TGCGCCAGCAGCGCCGACAAGGTCCCCTACGAGCAGTACTTC. Translating it yields CASSADKVPYEQYF.

A few counts support this clonotype. This rearrangement joins TRBV9 to TRBJ2-3; possible D gene TRBD2, 5 bases. V was shortened by 0 bases and J by 7 bases, with 15 bases between the two germline ends. The germline CDR1 and CDR2 sequences are SGDLS and YYNGEE. The CDR3 extends over 15 amino acids. The CDR3 is CASSVEAGGQNTQYF. The CDR3 nucleotides read TGTGCCAGCAGCGTAGAGGCGGGTGGGCAAAATACGCAGTATTTT.

Ten or more counts support this clonotype. The rearrangement joins TRBV28 to TRBJ1-5; no clear D. Germline V gene data show CDR1 as MDHEN and CDR2 as SYDVKM. The CDR3 has 14 residues. V gave up 8 bases and J gave up 11 bases, with 22 bases separating them. As DNA, the CDR3 is TGTGCCAGCCTCCCCCACAGCGAGAGCCGGGCCCAGCATTTT. Translated, it gives CASLPHSESRAQHF.

This clonotype was picked up many times. The chain is built from TRBV6-2 or TRBV6-3 and TRBJ2-7, with 7 bases identical to TRBD1. The CDR3 length is 17 residues. Losses at the gene ends were 0 bases for V and 1 base for J; bases not matched to a gene: 9. The germline V gene has CDR1 MNHEY and CDR2 SVGEGT. CDR3 residues: CASSYSLRTGQSYEQYF. The CDR3 region has the DNA TGTGCCAGCAGTTACTCGTTAAGGACAGGCCAATCCTACGAGCAGTACTTC.

The genes are TRBV12-3 or TRBV12-4 and TRBJ1-1; no clear D. Between the trimmed V and J ends, which lost 6 bases and 6 bases, there was a span of 23 bases. This CDR3 contains 16 residues. The CDR3 sequence: CASSPEVGAAHSEAFF. CDR3 nucleotide sequence: TGTGCCAGCAGCCCTGAGGTGGGAGCGGCACACTCTGAAGCTTTCTTT.

This clonotype has ten or more counts. The rearrangement joins TRBV5-6 to TRBJ2-4; D is undetermined. CDR3 length: 14 residues. The V end was cut by 1 base, the J end by 0 bases, with 5 bases between. In germline, CDR1 is SGHDT, CDR2 YYEEEE. The CDR3 sequence is CASSLISAKNIQYF. DNA of the CDR3: TGTGCCAGCAGCTTGATTTCAGCCAAAAACATTCAGTACTTC.